Listed below are T cell receptor beta chains from one sample, sequenced in a study of cytomegalovirus exposure and HLA in healthy donors. Measured with immunoSEQ multiplex PCR; TCRdb has only the in-frame clones, and not every one. Among under 200,000 clones listed, 68% were seen once. The sequencing input was PBMCs. The source is a woman aged 18 to 35 in good health and CMV-seropositive. CDR3s include the opening cysteine and the closing phenylalanine or tryptophan. Each record gives: V gene, clone size, D gene, J gene, CDR3 DNA, CDR3 protein. A D gene is named only where the DNA matches it firmly. For some rows the clone size is stated as once, few or many, or as a class when expanded; others skip it.

v_call: TRBV6-5; clone_size: .; d_call: .; j_call: TRBJ1-2; cdr3_nt: TGTGCCAGCCGTGCGGGGGTTGGGTATGGCTACACCTTC; cdr3_aa: CASRAGVGYGYTF
v_call: TRBV30; clone_size: .; d_call: .; j_call: TRBJ2-1; cdr3_nt: TGTGCCTGGAGCCGGGAAATTGTCAATTCCAAAGACAATGAGCAGTTCTTC; cdr3_aa: CAWSREIVNSKDNEQFF
v_call: TRBV7-2; clone_size: .; d_call: .; j_call: TRBJ1-1; cdr3_nt: TGTGCCAGCAGCTTAGCGCAGCGAGGTACTGAAGCTTTCTTT; cdr3_aa: CASSLAQRGTEAFF
v_call: TRBV19; clone_size: .; d_call: .; j_call: TRBJ2-7; cdr3_nt: TGTGCCAGTAGTACGTCCCGGGACATCTCCTACGAGCAGTACTTC; cdr3_aa: CASSTSRDISYEQYF
v_call: TRBV2; clone_size: .; d_call: .; j_call: TRBJ2-7; cdr3_nt: TGTGCCAGCACTAACCAGGGTGTGAACGAGCAGTACTTC; cdr3_aa: CASTNQGVNEQYF
v_call: TRBV5-1; clone_size: .; d_call: TRBD1; j_call: TRBJ2-1; cdr3_nt: TGCGCCAGCAAGGGGACAGGCCTTTACAATGAGCAGTTCTTC; cdr3_aa: CASKGTGLYNEQFF
v_call: TRBV5-5; clone_size: .; d_call: .; j_call: TRBJ2-7; cdr3_nt: TGTGCCAGCAGCTTGGGGAACCCCGCTTACAGCGAGCAGTACTTC; cdr3_aa: CASSLGNPAYSEQYF
v_call: TRBV9; clone_size: .; d_call: TRBD2; j_call: TRBJ2-1; cdr3_nt: TGTGCCAGCAGCGAGGCTAGCGGGAGATCTGCGATCTACAATGAGCAGTTCTTC; cdr3_aa: CASSEASGRSAIYNEQFF
v_call: TRBV30; clone_size: .; d_call: TRBD1; j_call: TRBJ1-1; cdr3_nt: TGTGCCTCGCAAATTCAGGGGGCGCAAACTGAAGCTTTCTTT; cdr3_aa: CASQIQGAQTEAFF
v_call: TRBV2; clone_size: .; d_call: .; j_call: TRBJ2-2; cdr3_nt: TGTGCCAGCGCCGACTTGGGGAGGCGGACCGGGGAGCTGTTTTTT; cdr3_aa: CASADLGRRTGELFF
v_call: TRBV5-1; clone_size: .; d_call: .; j_call: TRBJ1-5; cdr3_nt: TGCGCCAGCAGCCCCGACTTCTCGACAGACCAGCCCCAGCATTTT; cdr3_aa: CASSPDFSTDQPQHF
v_call: TRBV7-8; clone_size: few; d_call: TRBD2; j_call: TRBJ2-7; cdr3_nt: TGTGCCAGCAGCTTTTTGAGCGGGAACTGGAGGGAGCAGTACTTC; cdr3_aa: CASSFLSGNWREQYF
v_call: TRBV18; clone_size: .; d_call: TRBD2; j_call: TRBJ2-7; cdr3_nt: TGTGCCAGCTCACCTCGGGTAGCGGGAGATGAGAACGAGCAGTACTTC; cdr3_aa: CASSPRVAGDENEQYF
v_call: TRBV5-1; clone_size: .; d_call: TRBD1; j_call: TRBJ2-7; cdr3_nt: TGCGCCAGCAGCTTTGACAGGGGACCTTACGAGCAGTACTTC; cdr3_aa: CASSFDRGPYEQYF
v_call: TRBV5-8; clone_size: .; d_call: TRBD2; j_call: TRBJ2-7; cdr3_nt: TGTGCCAGCAGCACCCCGGGCGGGAGGGCGAACGAGCAGTACTTC; cdr3_aa: CASSTPGGRANEQYF
v_call: TRBV10-3; clone_size: once; d_call: TRBD1; j_call: TRBJ1-6; cdr3_nt: TGTGCCATCAGGGACGTGGGCAGTCCGGGACAGTATAATTCACCCCTCCACTTT; cdr3_aa: CAIRDVGSPGQYNSPLHF
v_call: TRBV6-4; clone_size: .; d_call: .; j_call: TRBJ1-6; cdr3_nt: TGTGCCAGCAGTGACTCGACAGGACCTAATTCACCCCTCCACTTT; cdr3_aa: CASSDSTGPNSPLHF
v_call: TRBV28; clone_size: many; d_call: TRBD1; j_call: TRBJ1-4; cdr3_nt: TGTGCCAGCAGCCCGGGACAGGGACGAGAAAAACTGTTTTTT; cdr3_aa: CASSPGQGREKLFF
v_call: TRBV15; clone_size: .; d_call: .; j_call: TRBJ2-7; cdr3_nt: TGTGCCACCAGCAGAGTTACAGGCACCGGGTTCTACGAGCAGTACTTC; cdr3_aa: CATSRVTGTGFYEQYF
v_call: TRBV5-1; clone_size: .; d_call: .; j_call: TRBJ1-1; cdr3_nt: TGCGCCAGCAGCCTGGTTGCGGGAAACACTGAAGCTTTCTTT; cdr3_aa: CASSLVAGNTEAFF
v_call: TRBV28; clone_size: .; d_call: .; j_call: TRBJ1-1; cdr3_nt: TGTGCCAGCAGCGAACCGACAGACATGAACACTGAAGCTTTCTTT; cdr3_aa: CASSEPTDMNTEAFF
v_call: TRBV28; clone_size: .; d_call: TRBD2; j_call: TRBJ2-1; cdr3_nt: TGTGCCAGCAGTTTACCCCGGCGGGAGGAGGCTTTTTCCTACAATGAGCAGTTCTTC; cdr3_aa: CASSLPRREEAFSYNEQFF
v_call: TRBV6-5; clone_size: .; d_call: .; j_call: TRBJ1-1; cdr3_nt: TGTGCCAGCAGTTACCAGGGGATGAACACTGAAGCTTTCTTT; cdr3_aa: CASSYQGMNTEAFF
v_call: TRBV5-1; clone_size: .; d_call: TRBD1; j_call: TRBJ2-3; cdr3_nt: TGCGCCAGCAGCTTTACAGGGGGCAGTTTGACAGATACGCAGTATTTT; cdr3_aa: CASSFTGGSLTDTQYF
v_call: TRBV5-1; clone_size: few; d_call: TRBD2; j_call: TRBJ2-1; cdr3_nt: TGCGCCAGCAGCTTTCGGGAGGGCCCGTATGAGCAGTTCTTC; cdr3_aa: CASSFREGPYEQFF
v_call: TRBV7-3; clone_size: few; d_call: TRBD1; j_call: TRBJ2-2; cdr3_nt: TGTGCCAGCAGCTTAGGTGGGACAGGAGCTAACACCGGGGAGCTGTTTTTT; cdr3_aa: CASSLGGTGANTGELFF
v_call: TRBV5-4; clone_size: .; d_call: TRBD1; j_call: TRBJ2-1; cdr3_nt: TGTGCCAGCAGCCTACGGGACAGGGTCGATGAGCAGTTCTTC; cdr3_aa: CASSLRDRVDEQFF
v_call: TRBV6-5; clone_size: .; d_call: .; j_call: TRBJ2-7; cdr3_nt: TGTGCCAGCAGTTACGTGGGCAGGTCGCGAGACGAGCAGTACTTC; cdr3_aa: CASSYVGRSRDEQYF
v_call: TRBV7-3; clone_size: .; d_call: TRBD2; j_call: TRBJ2-3; cdr3_nt: TGTGCCAGCAGCTCCCTAGCGGGACCCACAGATACGCAGTATTTT; cdr3_aa: CASSSLAGPTDTQYF
v_call: TRBV5-1; clone_size: .; d_call: TRBD2; j_call: TRBJ2-1; cdr3_nt: TGCGCCAGCAACCTTTTGATAGCGGGGGGGCGGGATGAGCAGTTCTTC; cdr3_aa: CASNLLIAGGRDEQFF
v_call: TRBV13; clone_size: .; d_call: TRBD1; j_call: TRBJ1-2; cdr3_nt: TGTGCCAGCAGCCTCAGACAGGGTTTAGGATATGGCTACACCTTC; cdr3_aa: CASSLRQGLGYGYTF
v_call: TRBV27; clone_size: few; d_call: .; j_call: TRBJ2-5; cdr3_nt: TGTGCCAGCAGTTTACTTTCGGGAGCGGGGACCCAGTACTTC; cdr3_aa: CASSLLSGAGTQYF
v_call: TRBV28; clone_size: few; d_call: .; j_call: TRBJ2-7; cdr3_nt: TGTGCCAGCAACAAAGGAGGGAGTAGGTACGAGCAGTACTTC; cdr3_aa: CASNKGGSRYEQYF
v_call: TRBV5-1; clone_size: once; d_call: .; j_call: TRBJ2-5; cdr3_nt: TGCGCCAGCAGCTCGCAAGAGACCCAGTACTTC; cdr3_aa: CASSSQETQYF
v_call: TRBV4-1; clone_size: .; d_call: TRBD1; j_call: TRBJ1-2; cdr3_nt: TGCGCCAGCAGCCAAGGTGCGGGGGGGACAGCCTATGGCTACACCTTC; cdr3_aa: CASSQGAGGTAYGYTF
v_call: TRBV5-6; clone_size: few; d_call: TRBD1; j_call: TRBJ1-1; cdr3_nt: TGTGCCAGCAGCGGGGACAGGGTATATAGAGTAACTGAAGCTTTCTTT; cdr3_aa: CASSGDRVYRVTEAFF
v_call: TRBV25-1; clone_size: few; d_call: TRBD1; j_call: TRBJ2-7; cdr3_nt: TGTGCCAGCAGTGGACAGGGGAGGCGCAACGAGCAGTACTTC; cdr3_aa: CASSGQGRRNEQYF
v_call: TRBV2; clone_size: .; d_call: TRBD1; j_call: TRBJ1-3; cdr3_nt: TGTGCCAAGACAGGGAGTTCTGGAGACACCATATATTTT; cdr3_aa: CAKTGSSGDTIYF
v_call: TRBV27; clone_size: .; d_call: TRBD1; j_call: TRBJ2-5; cdr3_nt: TGTGCCAGCAGTTTGGCAGGGGGCGAGACCCAGTACTTC; cdr3_aa: CASSLAGGETQYF
v_call: TRBV5-1; clone_size: .; d_call: .; j_call: TRBJ2-5; cdr3_nt: TGCGCCAGCAGCTTGGGGGTCGTGGGCATCCAAGAGACCCAGTACTTC; cdr3_aa: CASSLGVVGIQETQYF
v_call: TRBV4-2; clone_size: .; d_call: .; j_call: TRBJ2-7; cdr3_nt: TGTGCCAGCAGCCCCCAAGATCCTAGCTCCTACGAGCAGTACTTC; cdr3_aa: CASSPQDPSSYEQYF
v_call: TRBV7-9; clone_size: few; d_call: .; j_call: TRBJ2-5; cdr3_nt: TGTGCCAGCACCAAGGGGGGGGCGGGTCAAGAGACCCAGTACTTC; cdr3_aa: CASTKGGAGQETQYF
v_call: TRBV7-9; clone_size: .; d_call: .; j_call: TRBJ1-2; cdr3_nt: TGTGCCAGCACCCCAAAGGTGGGAGCTAACTATGGCTACACCTTC; cdr3_aa: CASTPKVGANYGYTF
v_call: TRBV11-3; clone_size: .; d_call: .; j_call: TRBJ1-2; cdr3_nt: TGTGCCAGCAGCTTAGGGTGGAGCGTATATGGCTACACCTTC; cdr3_aa: CASSLGWSVYGYTF
v_call: TRBV7-9; clone_size: .; d_call: .; j_call: TRBJ2-7; cdr3_nt: TGTGCCACTAAAAGTACCCCCTACGAGCAGTACTTC; cdr3_aa: CATKSTPYEQYF
v_call: TRBV30; clone_size: .; d_call: TRBD2; j_call: TRBJ2-1; cdr3_nt: TGTGCCTGGCAGGGGACTAGCGGGGGGGCCTTGTTCTTC; cdr3_aa: CAWQGTSGGALFF
v_call: TRBV4-1; clone_size: .; d_call: TRBD1; j_call: TRBJ2-1; cdr3_nt: TGCGCCAGCAGCCCGGGGACAGACAATGAGCAGTTCTTC; cdr3_aa: CASSPGTDNEQFF
v_call: TRBV7-3; clone_size: .; d_call: TRBD2; j_call: TRBJ2-2; cdr3_nt: TGTGCCAGCAGCTTAACCCCCCTAGCGGGGGGGCTCACCGGGGAGCTGTTTTTT; cdr3_aa: CASSLTPLAGGLTGELFF
v_call: TRBV5-4; clone_size: .; d_call: .; j_call: TRBJ1-2; cdr3_nt: TGTGCCAGCAGCTTGGGGCCATTCAACTATGGCTACACCTTC; cdr3_aa: CASSLGPFNYGYTF
v_call: TRBV7-9; clone_size: few; d_call: TRBD1; j_call: TRBJ2-7; cdr3_nt: TGTGCCAGCAGCCTGACTGGGACAGGGAGCAACGAGCAGTACTTC; cdr3_aa: CASSLTGTGSNEQYF
v_call: TRBV27; clone_size: .; d_call: .; j_call: TRBJ1-1; cdr3_nt: TGTGCCAGCAGTTTCGGGGGGAACACTGAAGCTTTCTTT; cdr3_aa: CASSFGGNTEAFF
v_call: TRBV7-2; clone_size: few; d_call: TRBD1; j_call: TRBJ2-1; cdr3_nt: TGTGCCAGCAGCTTTTTATCCGGGACAGGAGTAAGTCGGGAGCAGTTCTTC; cdr3_aa: CASSFLSGTGVSREQFF